This T cell receptor beta chain was documented in a study of blood T cell repertoires in COVID-19. Study in general: Sample material is recorded as cDNA or gDNA derived from T cells, B-cell-depleted T cells, or PBMCs.

Original methodology: Using reference gene primer amplification, nucleated cell counts were estimated. Sequencing was performed with immunoSEQ multiplex PCR; in TCRdb, only in-frame clones are kept and a portion is missing. That table gives V, J and clone size, and the DNA gave D and trimming. The sample yields over 55,000 clones, 83% seen once. The V and J ends lost 0 bases and 6 bases, in that order; junction bases with no gene match: 10. CDR1 SGHDN and CDR2 FVKESK come from the germline V gene. The CDR3 has 19 residues. Patients of the Seattle cohort, enrolled during active infection, were followed longitudinally.

The sequenced material came from peripheral blood. This chain uses TRBV14 with TRBJ2-2; 13 bases are a match to TRBD2. The clonotype was recovered from a man aged 50-60 years with COVID-19, enrolled during active disease. As DNA, the CDR3 is TGTGCCAGCAGCCAAGATAGGACTAGCGGGAGATTAGGATCCGGGGAGCTGTTTTTT. This encodes CASSQDRTSGRLGSGELFF.